The source of this T cell receptor beta chain is a study of T cell clonotyping in hematopoietic cell transplantation. Study in general: Recipient samples before transplant were obtained post-cytoreduction. Study-level points and caveats: Recipient TCR diversity dropped after transplant; expanded clonotypes rose from day 30 to 180. At the given depth, recipient repertoires were over 95% de novo clonotypes. Without cell sorting, CD4 versus CD8 contributions remain unresolved.

The repertoire was sequenced with immunoSEQ multiplex PCR; TCRdb's copy has only in-frame clones and lacks some. This sample has about 10,000 clones; around 90% occur once, and the top ten carry under 15%. Notes on this clone: Its antigen is as yet unknown.

Time point defined: recipient sample about 28 days before transplant, after cytoreduction. Germline V CDR1 and CDR2: SGHDT, YYEEEE. V gave up 6 bases and J gave up 8 bases; unmatched junction bases: 14. This CDR3 region has 15 residues. The sample consisted of peripheral blood mononuclear cells, taken before stem cell transplant. This receptor was obtained from a woman aged 50 to 60 with chronic myeloid leukemia. Some clones in this sample may be carry-over from other donors' samples. V is TRBV5-6 and J is TRBJ1-2; 9 bases fit TRBD1. CDR3 sequence reads: CASIPYSGQGNGYTF. DNA for the CDR3: TGTGCCAGCATCCCTTATTCGGGACAGGGTAACGGCTACACCTTC.